These 12 T cell receptor beta chains were sequenced from one sample in a study of T cell clones after liver transplantation. Assay: immunoSEQ multiplex PCR; the TCRdb copy retains only in-frame clones and omits some. The profile shows about 19,000 clones, approximately 88% of them singletons. The source material was CD8+ T cells from blood, sampled before liver transplant. All receptors derive from a human donor who received a liver transplant.

The J gene is TRBJ2-7, the V gene TRBV27; D is ambiguous. Germline V gene data show CDR1 as MNHEY and CDR2 as SMNVEV (reference sequence). V lost 8 bases, J lost 3 bases, and 8 bases lay in between. The CDR3 loop spans 11 amino acids. The chain's CDR3 is CASGFGYEQYF. The CDR3 DNA follows: TGTGCCAGCGGGTTCGGCTACGAGCAGTACTTC.

The J gene is TRBJ1-2, the V gene TRBV11-1; 9 nucleotides match TRBD1. Germline V gene lookup returns CDR1 SGHAT and CDR2 FQDESV (reference sequence). The CDR3 loop spans 17 amino acids. The V segment lost 4 bases and the J segment 4 bases; nucleotides outside the gene matches: 13. CDR3 nucleotide sequence: TGTGCCAGCAGCTACATGACCCGGGACAGGGTCGGCTATGGCTACACCTTC. It specifies CASSYMTRDRVGYGYTF.

V and J are TRBV14 and TRBJ2-7; D may be TRBD1 (6 bases). CDR1 and CDR2 (germline): SGHDN, FVKESK. V dropped 1 base and J dropped 2 bases, with 9 bases sitting between them. This CDR3 comprises 14 residues. CDR3 region: CASSQGQVTYEQYF. CDR3 nucleotides: TGTGCCAGCAGCCAAGGACAGGTAACCTACGAGCAGTACTTC.

This chain links TRBV19 with TRBJ2-7; D possibly uses TRBD1 or TRBD2 (6 bases each). Germline V CDR1 and CDR2: LNHDA, SQIVND (reference sequence). The V gene lost 1 base and the J gene lost 3 bases, with 10 bases spanning the gap. This CDR3 contains 14 residues. CDR3 nucleotide sequence: TGTGCCAGTAGTATAGGGCGGGACAACTACGAGCAGTACTTC. Residues: CASSIGRDNYEQYF.

This chain joins TRBV27 and TRBJ2-3, with 11 nucleotides matching TRBD1. Germline V gives CDR1 MNHEY, CDR2 SMNVEV (reference sequence). The CDR3 length is 15 residues. The V segment lost 6 bases and the J segment 3 bases; nucleotides outside the gene matches: 5. In DNA, the CDR3 is TGTGCCAGCAGACCGGGACAGGGGGAAACAGATACGCAGTATTTT. Residues: CASRPGQGETDTQYF.

This sequence joins TRBV7-8 and TRBJ2-7; TRBD1 might be the D (5 bases). The CDR3 totals 14 residues. CDR1 and CDR2 from the germline V gene are SGHVS and FQNEAQ. Between the trimmed V and J ends, which lost 5 bases and 2 bases, there was a span of 13 bases. The DNA of the CDR3 is TGTGCCAGCAGCGATGTAGGGGCGGCCTACGAGCAGTACTTC. Its translation is CASSDVGAAYEQYF.

The chain has TRBV5-8 and TRBJ2-2; unclear D gene. Trimming removed 2 bases at V and 2 bases at J, with 7 bases between. Germline loops: CDR1 SGHTS, CDR2 YDEGEE. The CDR3 covers 14 residues. The CDR3 reads CASSFSYNTGELFF. The DNA for the CDR3 is TGTGCCAGCAGCTTCTCCTACAACACCGGGGAGCTGTTTTTT.

The CDR3 DNA follows: TGTGCCAGCAGCCTAGGGGGAAAAGCAGGCTACAATGAGCAGTTCTTC. It is translated as CASSLGGKAGYNEQFF. The rearrangement joins TRBV28 to TRBJ2-1; tentatively, D is TRBD1 (6 bases). CDR1 is MDHEN and CDR2 is SYDVKM in the germline V gene. There are 16 residues in the CDR3. Trimming pared 6 bases from V and 3 bases from J, leaving 18 bases between.

The chain has TRBV27 and TRBJ2-7; 10 nucleotides line up with TRBD1. Germline V gene sequence: CDR1 MNHEY, CDR2 SMNVEV (reference sequence). The CDR3 is 17 amino acids. Losses at the gene ends were 8 bases for V and 4 bases for J; bases not matched to a gene: 17. The chain's CDR3 is CASRRGTGETLAYEQYF. The DNA for the CDR3 is TGTGCCAGCCGCCGAGGGACAGGGGAAACTCTAGCGTACGAGCAGTACTTC.

The CDR3 reads CASSFEPPYISGNTIYF. The DNA for the CDR3 is TGTGCCAGCAGCTTCGAACCTCCTTATATCTCTGGAAACACCATATATTTT. The gene calls are TRBV7-9 and TRBJ1-3; D gene uncertain. Germline CDR1 and CDR2: SEHNR and FQNEAQ (reference sequence). The CDR3 has 17 amino acids. V was pared by 3 bases and J by 0 bases, with 15 bases between.

J is TRBJ1-2 and V is TRBV11-2; D possibly corresponds to TRBD1 (5 bases). Germline lookup yields CDR1 SGHAT and CDR2 FQNNGV. CDR3 length equals 14 residues. Trimming cost V 1 base and J 6 bases, with 12 bases left between them. CDR3 sequence reads: CASSLGEGANGYTF. CDR3 sequence (DNA): TGTGCCAGCAGCTTAGGTGAAGGGGCGAATGGCTACACCTTC.

V is TRBV11-2 and J is TRBJ1-1; no definite D call. V lost 3 bases, J lost 0 bases, and 8 bases lay in between. The CDR3 is 14 amino acids. Germline CDR1 SGHAT, CDR2 FQNNGV. CDR3 region: CASSLASMNTEAFF. In DNA form, the CDR3 reads TGTGCCAGCAGCTTGGCCAGTATGAACACTGAAGCTTTCTTT.